This is a list of T cell receptor beta chains from one sample in a study of OX40 agonist ivuxolimab in advanced cancers. Using immunoSEQ multiplex PCR, the repertoire was profiled, and TCRdb retains in-frame clones only, with some absent. Here the sample spans 70,000 to 95,000 clones, more than 70% being singletons. The source material was CD4+ or CD8+ T cells sorted from blood, sampled in a trial of the OX40 agonist ivuxolimab. These receptors originate from an adult with an advanced solid tumor such as melanoma, head and neck, liver or kidney cancer. Each CDR3 is given without its conserved first and last residue. The order of the fields is V gene, J gene, CDR3 protein.

V gene: TRBV6-5; J gene: TRBJ1-1; CDR3 protein: ASSYRRDITEAF
V gene: TRBV2; J gene: TRBJ1-3; CDR3 protein: ASAQGGISGNTIY
V gene: TRBV6-5; J gene: TRBJ2-2; CDR3 protein: AGGSGANTGELF
V gene: TRBV7-9; J gene: TRBJ2-1; CDR3 protein: ASSSGSAYNEQF
V gene: TRBV11-1; J gene: TRBJ2-5; CDR3 protein: ASSFRRDQETQY
V gene: TRBV2; J gene: TRBJ2-7; CDR3 protein: AIRTSGLKDEQY
V gene: TRBV7-2; J gene: TRBJ2-3; CDR3 protein: ASSPGRDTDTQY
V gene: TRBV5-6; J gene: TRBJ1-2; CDR3 protein: ASSFGTGANYGYT
V gene: TRBV6-1; J gene: TRBJ1-2; CDR3 protein: ASSDKGYGYT
V gene: TRBV27; J gene: TRBJ2-1; CDR3 protein: ASSLKAGDGPYNEQF
V gene: TRBV10-3; J gene: TRBJ2-2; CDR3 protein: AISVDRVNTGELF
V gene: TRBV7-8; J gene: TRBJ1-1; CDR3 protein: ASSFQGPSQGAF
V gene: TRBV5-1; J gene: TRBJ1-1; CDR3 protein: ASSFDGDTEAF
V gene: TRBV7-8; J gene: TRBJ1-2; CDR3 protein: ASSPLRAGQTNYGYT
V gene: TRBV30; J gene: TRBJ2-1; CDR3 protein: AWSTGTSSSYNEQF
V gene: TRBV4-2; J gene: TRBJ1-2; CDR3 protein: ASSSEAGYGYT
V gene: TRBV5-1; J gene: TRBJ1-3; CDR3 protein: ASSSNSAGNTIY
V gene: TRBV6-5; J gene: TRBJ2-5; CDR3 protein: ASSGGQSIQETQY